The present TCR beta chain was sequenced within a study of blood T cell repertoires in COVID-19. Per the original data handling: From reference gene primer amplification, estimates of nucleated cell counts were derived. Generated by immunoSEQ multiplex PCR, the TCRdb table keeps only in-frame clones and is missing some. The DNA was the basis for D and trimming; V, J and clone size are from that table. The sample lists around 240,000 clones, roughly 84% seen once, with roughly 1.4% in the top ten. This CDR3 has 15 residues. Trimming left V 2 bases short and J 4 bases short, with 14 bases between. The germline V gene has CDR1 SEHNR and CDR2 FQNEAQ (reference sequence).

The sequence was collected from a woman in her thirties or forties who had recovered from COVID-19. The material sequenced was peripheral blood. The V and J genes are TRBV7-9 and TRBJ1-1; perhaps TRBD1 as D (6 bases). CDR3 region: CASSLLPTGSTEAFF. CDR3 nucleotides: TGTGCCAGCAGCTTACTCCCTACAGGGTCCACTGAAGCTTTCTTT.